The T cell receptor beta chain described here comes from a study of blood T cell repertoires in COVID-19. Across the whole study: Acute and convalescent COVID-19 samples came from the United States, Italy and Spain. PBMCs, B-cell-depleted T cells, or T cells provided the cDNA or gDNA that made up the material.

The V segment lost 2 bases and the J segment 3 bases; nucleotides outside the gene matches: 2. This CDR3 has 15 residues. The germline gives CDR1 SGHNT, CDR2 YYREEE (reference sequence). Per the authors' pipeline: Amplification from reference gene primers served as the basis for estimated nucleated cell counts. Some clones are missing from TCRdb's copy, which holds only in-frame ones; the method was immunoSEQ multiplex PCR. That table is the source of V, J and clone size, and D and trimming were worked out from the DNA. Counted here are about 200,000 clones, around 84% occurring once; the ten biggest clones make up 4.9%.

Material: peripheral blood. The chain joins TRBV5-4 to TRBJ2-2; TRBD1 aligns across 9 bases. This TCR derives from an elderly woman with acute or convalescent COVID-19. The CDR3 nucleotides are TGTGCCAGCAGCTTTAGGACAGGGGACACCGGGGAGCTGTTTTTT. Encoded protein: CASSFRTGDTGELFF. The full variable domain, its missing parts supplied by reference TRBV5-4 and TRBJ2-2, is ETGVTQSPTHLIKTRGQQVTLRCSSQSGHNTVSWYQQALGQGPQFIFQYYREEENGRGNFPPRFSGLQFPNYSSELNVNALELDDSALYLCASSFRTGDTGELFFGEGSRLTVL.